This TCR beta chain was identified during a study of naive and memory T cell subsets. General study results and limits: Naive and memory subsets had different power law exponents for TCR abundance.

An equimolar mix of two oligonucleotides served as the beta constant-region primer for TRBC1 and TRBC2. The cDNA 3' end received a ligated single-stranded oligonucleotide carrying the SP2 primer and a 12-nucleotide UMI. The ligated cDNA underwent four PCR rounds using SP2 and nested alpha and beta constant-region primers. TCRdb ran MiXCR on the UMI-ligation and nested PCR reads and lists one entry per CDR3 protein. Of 140,000 to 150,000 distinct CDR3 sequences listed, over 15% are singletons. Points on this clonotype: What it binds is not known.

This receptor was identified in a human donor in good health. The material sequenced was naive CD4+ T cells from blood.

CDR3 amino acids: CASSQGRGRTYEQYF. The DNA for the CDR3 is TGCGCCAGCAGCCAAGGGAGAGGCAGGACCTACGAGCAGTACTTC. J is TRBJ2-7 and V is TRBV4-1; D unclear. The CDR3 has 15 amino acids. Germline V gene sequence: CDR1 MGHRA, CDR2 YSYEKL. V was clipped by 1 base and J by 2 bases, with 12 bases between them.